The sample holds a few counts of the clone carrying this T cell receptor (beta chain). What it binds is unknown. Trimming removed 2 bases at V and 3 bases at J, with 8 bases between. Germline V gene sequence: CDR1 SQVTM, CDR2 ANQGSEA. This CDR3 is built from 13 residues. The data stem from a study of T cells in localized non-small cell lung cancer. General study points: The study found T cell clonality highest in uninvolved adjacent lung, above tumor. Longer overall survival associated with higher blood T cell density; shorter survival with higher adjacent-lung clonality. Adjacent lung had a median approximately 57 of the 100 largest tumor clones.

Assay: immunoSEQ multiplex PCR; the TCRdb copy retains only in-frame clones and omits some. The sample holds some 1,800 clones, roughly 36% seen once. V usage is TRBV29-1 and J usage is TRBJ2-1; no clear D. The sample was lung tumor tissue, taken before any cancer treatment. The receptor comes from a female donor over 55 with stage I lung adenocarcinoma. CDR3 DNA: TGCAGCGTTGAACTCAACTACTACAATGAGCAGTTCTTC. Amino acids: CSVELNYYNEQFF.